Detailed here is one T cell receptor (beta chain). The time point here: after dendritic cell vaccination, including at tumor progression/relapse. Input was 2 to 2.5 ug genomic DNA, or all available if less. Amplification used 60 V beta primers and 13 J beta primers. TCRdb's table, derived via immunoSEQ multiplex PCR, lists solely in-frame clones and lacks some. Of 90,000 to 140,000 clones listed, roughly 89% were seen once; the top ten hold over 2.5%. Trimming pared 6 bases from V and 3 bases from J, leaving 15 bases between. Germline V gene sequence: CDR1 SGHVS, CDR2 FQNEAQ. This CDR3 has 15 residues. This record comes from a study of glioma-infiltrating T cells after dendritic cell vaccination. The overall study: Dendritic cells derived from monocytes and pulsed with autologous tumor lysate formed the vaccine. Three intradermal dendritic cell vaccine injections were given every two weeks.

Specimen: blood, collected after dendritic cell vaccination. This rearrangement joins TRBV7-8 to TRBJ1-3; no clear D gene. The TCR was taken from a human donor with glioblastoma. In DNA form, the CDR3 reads TGTGCCAGCAGTTCAGCTAGCGGGGTTGGAAACACCATATATTTT. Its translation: CASSSASGVGNTIYF.